These T cell receptor beta chains were read from a single sample in a study of blood T cell repertoires in COVID-19. Here immunoSEQ multiplex PCR was the method, and the copy in TCRdb shows in-frame clones only, minus some. The sample shows around 180,000 clones, 84% of them seen only once. Sequencing was carried out using PBMCs or T cells enriched from blood (not recorded which). These receptors came from a man aged 50 or older who had recovered from COVID-19. CDR3s include the opening cysteine and the closing phenylalanine or tryptophan. The D gene is left open where the match is weak. Rows give clone size only sometimes, using once, few, many, or a class for an expanded clone.

length	J	size	V	D	DNA	CDR3
18	TRBJ1-1	NA	TRBV18	TRBD1	TGTGTCAGCTCACCGACGACCGGCCGGGGACAGGGGGCCACTGAAGCTTTCTTT	CVSSPTTGRGQGATEAFF
15	TRBJ1-4	once	TRBV18	NA	TGTGCCAGCTCACCGTCGAAGATCTATAATGAAAAACTGTTTTTT	CASSPSKIYNEKLFF
14	TRBJ2-2	NA	TRBV7-8	TRBD1	TGTGCCAGTGTCCGGGACAGGGATTCCGGGGAGCTGTTTTTT	CASVRDRDSGELFF
15	TRBJ1-5	NA	TRBV28	TRBD1	TGTGCCAGCATTTCCGGGACAGGGTACAATCAGCCCCAGCATTTT	CASISGTGYNQPQHF
14	TRBJ2-5	NA	TRBV14	TRBD1	TGTGCCAGCAGCCGCTTGGGACAGGAAGAGACCCAGTACTTC	CASSRLGQEETQYF
16	TRBJ2-4	NA	TRBV7-2	TRBD2	TGTGCCAGCACCTTCTCTAGCGGGGTAGCCAAAAACATTCAGTACTTC	CASTFSSGVAKNIQYF
13	TRBJ2-7	NA	TRBV3-1/TRBV3-2	NA	TGTGCCAGCAGCCAAGGACAGTCTACGGGGCAGTACTTC	CASSQGQSTGQYF
14	TRBJ2-7	NA	TRBV27	NA	TGTGCCAGCAGCGCAAGAGACCAAAGGGGAGAGCAGTACTTC	CASSARDQRGEQYF
15	TRBJ2-2	NA	TRBV28	TRBD2	TGTGCCAGCAGCTTAGCGGGGGGGAACACCGGGGAGCTGTTTTTT	CASSLAGGNTGELFF
17	TRBJ1-5	once	TRBV19	TRBD1	TGTGCCAGTAGTAGCCAGGCCGGGACAGTTGCTAATCAGCCCCAGCATTTT	CASSSQAGTVANQPQHF
17	TRBJ1-2	NA	TRBV4-2	TRBD1	TGTGCCAGCAGCCAAAGTTCGGGGGACAGGTCCTACTATGGCTACACCTTC	CASSQSSGDRSYYGYTF
17	TRBJ1-4	NA	TRBV7-9	NA	TGTGCCAGCAGCTCAGCCAGGGCACAGGCGATTAATGAAAAACTGTTTTTT	CASSSARAQAINEKLFF
14	TRBJ1-2	NA	TRBV5-5	TRBD1	TGTGCCAGCAGCTCGGGACAGGGGGCTTATGGCTACACCTTC	CASSSGQGAYGYTF
15	TRBJ1-2	NA	TRBV6-1	TRBD1	TGTGCCAGCAGTGAGGGCCAGGGGGCATACTATGGCTACACCTTC	CASSEGQGAYYGYTF
14	TRBJ2-7	NA	TRBV7-9	TRBD1	TGTGCCAGCAGCTCAGGGGGCGCCTCCTACGAGCAGTACTTC	CASSSGGASYEQYF
14	TRBJ1-2	NA	TRBV10-3	TRBD1	TGTGCCATCAGTGAGAAGGGGGCCAACTATGGCTACACCTTC	CAISEKGANYGYTF
13	TRBJ1-2	NA	TRBV27	NA	TGTGCCAGCAGTCAGAGAAACGGGTATGGCTACACCTTC	CASSQRNGYGYTF
13	TRBJ1-1	NA	TRBV29-1	NA	TGCAGCGTGGGCGGGGGGGGCGGGTTAGAAGCTTTCTTT	CSVGGGGGLEAFF
12	TRBJ2-7	NA	TRBV19	TRBD1	TGTGCCAGTAGCGGACAGGATAACGAGCAGTACTTC	CASSGQDNEQYF
14	TRBJ2-7	NA	TRBV18	TRBD1	TGTGCCAGCTCCCGGGACAGGGGAGGCCACGAGCAGTACTTC	CASSRDRGGHEQYF
16	TRBJ1-2	NA	TRBV10-2	TRBD1	TGCGCCAGCAGTGAGTCTCTAAAGGACAGGCTTCTGGGCTACACCTTC	CASSESLKDRLLGYTF
13	TRBJ1-2	NA	TRBV18	TRBD1	TGTGCCAGCTCACCGGGACAGGAGTATGGCTACACCTTC	CASSPGQEYGYTF
18	TRBJ1-6	few	TRBV4-1	NA	TGCGCCAGCAGCCAAGAAGGCCCGCTGGAGGGGATGCCTTCACCCCTCCACTTT	CASSQEGPLEGMPSPLHF
16	TRBJ2-3	NA	TRBV5-4	TRBD2	TGTGCCAGCAGCTCGGATATGCGGGGGGGCACAGATACGCAGTATTTT	CASSSDMRGGTDTQYF
15	TRBJ1-6	NA	TRBV6-5	NA	TGTGCCAGCAGTTACAGCGGGTTGGATAATTCACCCCTCCACTTT	CASSYSGLDNSPLHF
14	TRBJ2-5	NA	TRBV7-9	TRBD2	TGTGCCAGCAGCTCCCTCGCGGGGGGAGAGACCCAGTACTTC	CASSSLAGGETQYF
15	TRBJ1-2	NA	TRBV4-3	NA	TGCGCCAGCAGCCAAGAAGAGGGCCGGTTCTATGGCTACACCTTC	CASSQEEGRFYGYTF
14	TRBJ2-6	NA	TRBV10-2	NA	TGCGCCAGCAGAGGAGCACAGGGTTCCAACGTCCTGACTTTC	CASRGAQGSNVLTF
17	TRBJ1-6	NA	TRBV7-8	NA	TGTGCCAGCAGGGACCAAACAGGGAGCTCCTATAATTCACCCCTCCACTTT	CASRDQTGSSYNSPLHF
18	TRBJ2-5	NA	TRBV6-6	NA	TGTGCCAGCAGTCGACTGAGGCTATCCTCGGCGGTCGTAGAGACCCAGTACTTC	CASSRLRLSSAVVETQYF
14	TRBJ2-3	NA	TRBV7-2	NA	TGTGCCAGCAACTCAGGTCTTCTCACAGATACGCAGTATTTT	CASNSGLLTDTQYF
18	TRBJ1-1	NA	TRBV21-1	NA	TGTGCCAGCAGCAAATCCTACCGAGGCCGTAAGGTTGGCACTGAAGCTTTCTTT	CASSKSYRGRKVGTEAFF
12	TRBJ2-1	NA	TRBV29-1	TRBD1	TGCAGCGTCGGACAGGCTGGCAATGAGCAGTTCTTC	CSVGQAGNEQFF
12	TRBJ1-2	once	TRBV28	NA	TGTGCCAGCAGAAACCCGGGCTATGGCTACACCTTC	CASRNPGYGYTF
15	TRBJ1-3	NA	TRBV4-1	NA	TGCGCCAGCAGCCAAGATTGGCCCTCTGGAAACACCATATATTTT	CASSQDWPSGNTIYF
19	TRBJ2-2	NA	TRBV9	NA	TGTGCCAGCAGCGTAGGATCTTTTGAGGGGGACTACCGGCCCGGGGAGCTGTTTTTT	CASSVGSFEGDYRPGELFF
13	TRBJ1-1	NA	TRBV3-1/TRBV3-2	NA	TGTGCCAGCGCGGCACGGATGAACACTGAAGCTTTCTTT	CASAARMNTEAFF
14	TRBJ1-1	NA	TRBV27	TRBD1	TGTGCCAGCAGCCAGCCGGGACAGGGTGTTAAAGCTTTCTTT	CASSQPGQGVKAFF
14	TRBJ2-7	NA	TRBV5-1	NA	TGCGCCAGCAGCTGGGAAGGGAGTACCTACGAGCAGTACTTC	CASSWEGSTYEQYF
15	TRBJ1-1	NA	TRBV27	NA	TGTGCCAGCAGGCCTACCCGGGGTGTGGGCACTGAAGCTTTCTTT	CASRPTRGVGTEAFF
13	TRBJ1-4	NA	TRBV27	NA	TGTGCCAGCAGTTTGTACAGTGAAGAAAAACTGTTTTTT	CASSLYSEEKLFF
15	TRBJ1-5	NA	TRBV5-5	TRBD1	TGTGCCAGCAGTAAGACAGGGATCCTCAATCAGCCCCAGCATTTT	CASSKTGILNQPQHF
15	TRBJ2-1	NA	TRBV5-1	TRBD1	TGCGCCAGCAGCTTGGTCCCGGGACAGAACAATGAGCAGTTCTTC	CASSLVPGQNNEQFF